These 13 T cell receptor beta chains originate from one sample sequenced in a study of cytomegalovirus exposure and HLA in healthy donors listed by TCRdb under 2017. The library was made by the immunoSEQ multiplex PCR assay. The table was pulled from immuneACCESS by TCRdb, which kept in-frame rearrangements only. Such tables lose some clones; where checked, under half of the loss comes from unresolved V genes, and the rest has no known cause. The sample table lists 100,000 to 150,000 clones, 88% of them with a count of one. The ten top clones hold 1.4% of the sample. The sequencing sample was made of PBMCs. These TCRs come from a man aged 30 to 45 in good health and CMV-seronegative.

This clone was counted only a few times. The chain carries TRBV6-1 and TRBJ1-1; TRBD1 matches at 7 bases. The germline V gene encodes CDR1 MNHNS and CDR2 SASEGT. The V segment lost 6 bases and the J segment 1 base; nucleotides outside the gene matches: 2. This CDR3 spans 13 amino acids. CDR3 region: CASRTGRNTEAFF. The CDR3 DNA reads as TGTGCCAGCAGGACAGGGAGGAACACTGAAGCTTTCTTT.

This rearrangement joins TRBV19 to TRBJ2-3; D is uncertain. Germline-derived CDR1 and CDR2 are LNHDA and SQIVND (reference sequence). The CDR3 loop spans 11 amino acids. Trimming stripped 5 bases from V and 6 bases from J, with 6 bases between. The CDR3, as DNA: TGTGCCAGTAGTCTGTTCGATACGCAGTATTTT. As protein: CASSLFDTQYF.

The genes are TRBV27 and TRBJ1-4, with D maybe TRBD1 (5 bases). V was clipped by 5 bases and J by 7 bases, with 11 bases between them. The V gene's germline CDR1 is MNHEY and CDR2 SMNVEV (reference sequence). This CDR3 has 13 amino acids. CDR3 amino acids: CASSQPGGEKLFF. In nucleotides, the CDR3 is TGTGCCAGCAGTCAACCGGGGGGTGAAAAACTGTTTTTT.

V and J are TRBV5-1 and TRBJ2-2; D perhaps matches TRBD2 (6 bases). V was trimmed by 0 bases and J by 7 bases, leaving 10 bases between them. The CDR3 is 14 residues long. The V gene's germline CDR1 is SGHRS and CDR2 YFSETQ. The CDR3 coding sequence is TGCGCCAGCAGCTTGGCGGGAGAGGGCGGGGAGCTGTTTTTT. This sequence encodes CASSLAGEGGELFF. Full variable domain (rest looked up from reference TRBV5-1 and TRBJ2-2): KAGVTQTPRYLIKTRGQQVTLSCSPISGHRSVSWYQQTPGQGLQFLFEYFSETQRNKGNFPGRFSGRQFSNSRSEMNVSTLELGDSALYLCASSLAGEGGELFFGEGSRLTVL.

The chain couples TRBV7-3 to TRBJ2-6; D is unclear. Trimming removed 6 bases at V and 0 bases at J, with 3 bases between. This CDR3 has 13 amino acids. Germline V gene sequence: CDR1 SGHTA, CDR2 FQGTGA. The CDR3 sequence: CASRSSGANVLTF. The CDR3 DNA sequence: TGTGCCAGCAGGAGCTCTGGGGCCAACGTCCTGACTTTC.

The DNA of the CDR3 is TGCAGCGTTGTATTTTGGGAGACCACTGAAGCTTTCTTT. Translated, it gives CSVVFWETTEAFF. The J gene is TRBJ1-1, the V gene TRBV29-1; the D is unclear. Trimming left V 4 bases short and J 4 bases short, with 13 bases between. The CDR3 runs 13 residues. Germline V gene sequence: CDR1 SQVTM, CDR2 ANQGSEA. Full variable domain (rest looked up from reference TRBV29-1 and TRBJ1-1): SAVISQKPSRDICQRGTSLTIQCQVDSQVTMMFWYRQQPGQSLTLIATANQGSEATYESGFVIDKFPISRPNLTFSTLTVSNMSPEDSSIYLCSVVFWETTEAFFGQGTRLTVV.

The rearrangement joins TRBV25-1 to TRBJ1-1; 7 bases are a match to TRBD1. Germline CDR1 MGHDK, CDR2 SYGVNS. The CDR3 consists of 13 residues. V shed 7 bases and J 12 bases; nucleotides not matched to a gene: 14. This CDR3 reads CASTGLQGSKTFF. Here the CDR3 DNA reads TGTGCCAGCACGGGGCTACAGGGGTCTAAAACTTTCTTT.

This clone was counted between two and nine times. The V gene is TRBV7-9, the J gene TRBJ2-1; TRBD2 matches 8 bases. CDR3 size: 18 residues. V shed 0 bases, J shed 6 bases, and the junction held 13 bases outside the gene matches. Per germline, CDR1 SEHNR and CDR2 FQNEAQ (reference sequence). The CDR3 loop reads CASSLAQTSGSTLNEQFF. The CDR3 coding sequence is TGTGCCAGCAGCTTAGCGCAAACTAGCGGATCAACGCTCAATGAGCAGTTCTTC.

In its sample, this clone was seen once. V is TRBV10-3 and J is TRBJ2-7; TRBD1 matches 11 bases. Trimming removed 5 bases from V and 3 bases from J; junction bases left unmatched: 3. CDR1 ENHRY and CDR2 SYGVKD come from the germline V gene. The CDR3 consists of 14 residues. The CDR3 region is CAISSGTGGYEQYF. CDR3 DNA: TGTGCCATCAGTTCCGGGACAGGGGGCTACGAGCAGTACTTC.

The chain combines TRBV2 with TRBJ1-4; weak D call: TRBD1 (5 bases). The length of the CDR3 is 15 residues. Looked up from germline, CDR1 is SNHLY and CDR2 is FYNNEI. Between the trimmed V and J ends, which lost 5 bases and 7 bases, there was a span of 17 bases. The chain's CDR3 is CASSSQGVRSEKLFF. In DNA form, the CDR3 reads TGTGCCAGCAGTTCCCAAGGGGTGAGGAGTGAAAAACTGTTTTTT.

This chain joins TRBV19 and TRBJ1-5; 9 bases line up with TRBD1. Germline V gene data show CDR1 as LNHDA and CDR2 as SQIVND (reference sequence). The V segment lost 5 bases and the J segment 6 bases; nucleotides outside the gene matches: 8. This CDR3 is 15 amino acids long. This CDR3 is CASSGGTGTFQPQHF. The DNA for the CDR3 is TGTGCCAGTAGTGGAGGGACAGGGACGTTTCAGCCCCAGCATTTT.

This chain uses TRBV11-2 with TRBJ2-7, with D possibly TRBD1 on 5 matching bases. The CDR3 spans 13 residues. Trimming took off 6 bases at V and 3 bases at J, with 12 bases between the two ends. Germline CDR1 SGHAT, CDR2 FQNNGV. CDR3 loop: CASRQGKDYEQYF. For the CDR3, the DNA is TGTGCCAGCAGGCAGGGAAAGGACTACGAGCAGTACTTC.

This chain uses TRBV4-1 with TRBJ2-7, with a tentative D call TRBD2 (5 bases). CDR3 length equals 16 residues. Looked up from germline, CDR1 is MGHRA and CDR2 is YSYEKL. V lost 0 bases and J 9 bases, leaving 21 bases between the germline ends. CDR3 sequence (DNA): TGCGCCAGCAGCCAAGAAAGAAACCTCCTTAGAAGCGGGCAGTACTTC. The encoded protein is CASSQERNLLRSGQYF.